The following is a T cell receptor beta chain sequence with its context. What it binds is not known. Per-sample yields of isolated PBMCs were at least 6 million. This specimen comes from a study of blood T cells in healthy people across ages. Findings and limits, study-wide: Whereas aged donors had fewer naive CD4+ cells, long-lived donors had more of them and higher diversity. Diversity of TCR beta per million T cells declined in a roughly linear way with age.

CDR1 SQVTM and CDR2 ANQGSEA come from the germline V gene. J lost 7 bases, V lost 3 bases, and 8 bases had no gene match. The CDR3 contains 15 residues. With a J-beta primer mix and a sample-barcoded 5' primer, a second PCR ran roughly 6 to 11 cycles. Template switching added a 12-random-nucleotide identifier to every cDNA molecule. One entry per CDR3 protein results from TCRdb running MiXCR on the 5' RACE reads. Here the sample spans about 800,000 distinct CDR3 sequences, more than 20% being singletons. The same data also went into a second study, on T cells of mothers and their children.

The sequence was collected from a boy younger than 18 in good health. Specimen: blood. J is TRBJ2-1 and V is TRBV29-1; TRBD2 matches 11 bases. This CDR3 is CSVDIRTSGRNEQFF. CDR3 DNA sequence: TGCAGCGTTGACATCCGAACTAGCGGGAGAAATGAGCAGTTCTTC.